This TCR beta chain was observed in a study of shared clonotypes between healthy human individuals. Study context: CD4 naive and CD4 memory each took three plates per donor, while CD8 naive took two and CD8 memory one.

Only in-frame clones appear in the TCRdb table, and some are missing; sequencing was by immunoSEQ multiplex PCR. In the table there are approximately 1,500,000 clones, roughly 95% of which are singletons. Adult donors, all healthy and HIV-negative, had no recent acute infections or vaccinations. The CDR3 sequence is 15 residues long. Germline lookup yields CDR1 SGDLS and CDR2 YYNGEE. V shed 2 bases and J 5 bases; nucleotides not matched to a gene: 5. Sequencing was performed on naive CD4+ T cells sorted from blood. Subset noted: CD45RA+ positively selected. This clonotype was obtained from a man aged 30 to 45 in good health. The V and J genes are TRBV9 and TRBJ2-7, with 12 bases that match TRBD2. The CDR3 loop reads CASSVLAGGVNEQYF. The CDR3 nucleotides are TGTGCCAGCAGCGTCCTAGCGGGAGGGGTTAACGAGCAGTACTTC.